Described below is a single T cell receptor (beta chain) sequence and its context. Its specificity is unknown. The data originate from a study of post-analysis software for immune sequencing data. The study's findings and limits: Patients carried 5 or 6 TRBV segments more frequently than controls did, and TRBV5-6, TRBV5-1 and TRBV20-1 were among them. Under F measure analysis, samples from one preparation batch co-clustered strongly. Normalized Chao1 diversity was significantly reduced in patients versus controls.

This CDR3 contains 19 residues. V dropped 1 base and J dropped 7; count of bases not matched to a gene: 18. Germline V gives CDR1 SGHRS, CDR2 YFSETQ. TCR beta libraries were prepared from cDNA with unique molecular identifiers. A single record per CDR3 protein comes from TCRdb applying MiXCR to the PCR reads. The sample contains some 800,000 distinct CDR3 sequences, around 42% of which appear only once. The sequenced material came from blood. The V gene is TRBV5-1, the J gene TRBJ2-1, with TRBD2 matching 9 bases. This TCR was recovered from a girl aged 10 to 17 with multiple sclerosis. The CDR3 protein is CASSLRGMSAGGQWNEQFF. CDR3 sequence (DNA): TGCGCCAGCAGCTTGAGGGGGATGTCGGCGGGAGGGCAGTGGAATGAGCAGTTCTTC. Based on the CDR3 plus reference TRBV5-1 and TRBJ2-1, the full variable domain is KAGVTQTPRYLIKTRGQQVTLSCSPISGHRSVSWYQQTPGQGLQFLFEYFSETQRNKGNFPGRFSGRQFSNSRSEMNVSTLELGDSALYLCASSLRGMSAGGQWNEQFFGPGTRLTVL.